This passage covers 25 T cell receptor beta chains from one sample sequenced in a study of radiation and T cells in renal cell carcinoma. Data came from immunoSEQ multiplex PCR; TCRdb stores just in-frame clones and leaves some out. The repertoire includes about 150,000 clones, 70% to 90% of them detected once, and more than 10% sits in the top ten. Time point specified: baseline pretreatment blood. As for treatment: 15 Gy SBRT to primary tumor, nephrectomy 4 weeks later. The sequencing used blood, collected from a patient whose treatment included radiotherapy and nephrectomy. These receptors all stem from a woman between 50 and 59 years old with renal cell carcinoma.

This clone has a single count. The rearrangement links TRBV25-1 to TRBJ2-7; no firm D call. V lost 3 bases and J lost 2, with 11 bases in between. The CDR3 runs 14 residues. Germline loops: CDR1 MGHDK, CDR2 SYGVNS. For the CDR3, the DNA is TGTGCCAGCAGTGAGAGTGGCAGACCCTACGAGCAGTACTTC. Amino acid sequence: CASSESGRPYEQYF.

This chain joins TRBV6-5 and TRBJ1-1; 7 nucleotides match TRBD1. Germline CDR1 and CDR2: MNHEY and SVGAGI. The CDR3 extends over 15 amino acids. Unmatched junction bases numbered 9, after V lost 6 bases and J lost 2 bases. The CDR3 nucleotides read TGTGCCAGCAGGTCCCACAGGGGAAAAAACACTGAAGCTTTCTTT. It codes for CASRSHRGKNTEAFF.

CDR3 sequence (DNA): TGTGCCAGCAGCTTAGCGTCCCAGGACATCTACGAGCAGTACTTC. Translation gives CASSLASQDIYEQYF. The chain joins TRBV7-8 to TRBJ2-7; D may be TRBD1 (5 bases). Trimming took 0 bases from V and 3 from J, leaving 12 bases between them. Germline assignment: CDR1 SGHVS and CDR2 FQNEAQ. The CDR3 spans 15 residues. Supplemented by reference TRBV7-8 and TRBJ2-7, the full variable domain reads GAGVSQSPRYKVAKRGQDVALRCDPISGHVSLFWYQQALGQGPEFLTYFQNEAQLDKSGLPSDRFFAERPEGSVSTLKIQRTQQEDSAVYLCASSLASQDIYEQYFGPGTRLTVT.

This rearrangement joins TRBV5-8 to TRBJ2-6; 9 bases map to TRBD2. Unmatched junction bases numbered 3, after V lost 2 bases and J lost 0 bases. Germline V gene lookup returns CDR1 SGHTS and CDR2 YDEGEE. CDR3 length equals 17 residues. The CDR3 protein is CASSLAGGTSGANVLTF. DNA for the CDR3: TGTGCCAGCAGCTTAGCGGGGGGAACCTCTGGGGCCAACGTCCTGACTTTC.

The J gene is TRBJ2-2, the V gene TRBV5-1, with 7 bases fitting TRBD2. The CDR3 runs 15 residues. Germline values: CDR1 SGHRS, CDR2 YFSETQ. V shed 5 bases and J 7 bases; nucleotides not matched to a gene: 11. CDR3 region: CASSSREGGHGELFF. CDR3 sequence (DNA): TGCGCCAGCAGTTCCCGTGAGGGAGGGCACGGGGAGCTGTTTTTT. The complete variable domain, with remaining parts taken from reference TRBV5-1 and TRBJ2-2, reads KAGVTQTPRYLIKTRGQQVTLSCSPISGHRSVSWYQQTPGQGLQFLFEYFSETQRNKGNFPGRFSGRQFSNSRSEMNVSTLELGDSALYLCASSSREGGHGELFFGEGSRLTVL.

This clone was found many times. This sequence joins TRBV9 and TRBJ1-1; 7 nucleotides match TRBD1. The CDR3 is 15 amino acids. Germline values: CDR1 SGDLS, CDR2 YYNGEE. The V and J ends lost 1 base and 4 bases, in that order; junction bases with no gene match: 7. The DNA for the CDR3 is TGTGCCAGCAGCGTATCCTACAGGGGTAGCACTGAAGCTTTCTTT. The encoded protein is CASSVSYRGSTEAFF.

V gene TRBV6-1 combines with J gene TRBJ2-3; TRBD2 is a possible D gene (5 bases). Trimming left V 1 base short and J 0 bases short, with 14 bases between. Germline V lookup: CDR1 MNHNS, CDR2 SASEGT. The CDR3 is made up of 17 amino acids. The CDR3 bases are TGTGCCAGCAGTGAAGTCTTGTTCGGGGAGAGCACAGATACGCAGTATTTT. It is translated as CASSEVLFGESTDTQYF.

The chain joins TRBV6-5 to TRBJ1-5; 8 bases align to TRBD1. The CDR3 is 15 amino acids. After removal of 5 bases from V and 2 bases from J, the junction contained 5 bases not matched to a gene. Germline V gene data show CDR1 as MNHEY and CDR2 as SVGAGI. CDR3: CASSLDRGGNQPQHF. CDR3 DNA: TGTGCCAGCAGTCTCGACAGGGGTGGCAATCAGCCCCAGCATTTT.

The rearrangement links TRBV7-9 to TRBJ1-5; 7 nucleotides agree with TRBD1. Germline values: CDR1 SEHNR, CDR2 FQNEAQ (reference sequence). This CDR3 has 16 residues. Unmatched junction bases numbered 11, after V lost 5 bases and J lost 4 bases. The CDR3 sequence: CASSPGAGGFNQPQHF. CDR3 in DNA: TGTGCCAGCAGCCCGGGGGCAGGGGGATTTAATCAGCCCCAGCATTTT.

The chain uses TRBV19 and TRBJ2-6; maybe TRBD1 (6 bases). Germline V lookup: CDR1 LNHDA, CDR2 SQIVND (reference sequence). This CDR3 contains 17 residues. V gave up 5 bases and J gave up 3 bases, with 17 bases separating them. The CDR3 loop is CASSLGQLPLGANVLTF. As DNA, the CDR3 is TGTGCCAGTAGTCTCGGACAGCTACCCCTTGGGGCCAACGTCCTGACTTTC.

The rearrangement links TRBV4-3 to TRBJ1-4; D is perhaps TRBD1 (6 bases). This CDR3 has 16 amino acids. In germline, CDR1 is LGHNA, CDR2 YSLEER. V was shortened by 0 bases and J by 5 bases, with 13 bases between the two germline ends. DNA of the CDR3: TGCGCCAGCAGCCAAGAGGACAGTAGGGAGAATGAAAAACTGTTTTTT. Translated, it gives CASSQEDSRENEKLFF.

The chain combines TRBV7-2 with TRBJ2-7; D gene uncertain. Per germline, CDR1 SGHTA and CDR2 FQGNSA. V was trimmed by 1 base and J by 9 bases, leaving 13 bases between them. The CDR3 runs to 13 residues. CDR3 residues: CASSLVQPGGQYF. The CDR3 coding sequence is TGTGCCAGCAGCTTAGTACAGCCCGGCGGGCAGTACTTC.

A remark on this clone: Other DNA sequences of this sample code for an identical CDR3. This chain connects TRBV19 to TRBJ1-1; D is unresolved. The CDR3 covers 13 residues. V dropped 4 bases and J dropped 2 bases, with 8 bases sitting between them. CDR1 is LNHDA and CDR2 is SQIVND in the germline V gene (reference sequence). The CDR3 nucleotides are TGTGCCAGTAGTAACACAGCCAACACTGAAGCTTTCTTT. Protein sequence: CASSNTANTEAFF.

This clone appeared once. Additional DNA sequences in this sample encode the identical CDR3. The chain carries TRBV6-6 and TRBJ2-7, with D possibly being TRBD1 (5 bases). This CDR3 has 13 amino acids. Germline CDR1 reads MNHNY; CDR2 reads SVGAGI (reference sequence). V was pared by 4 bases and J by 3 bases, with 10 bases between. The CDR3 nucleotides read TGTGCCAGCAGTTCCCAGGGTAGCTACGAGCAGTACTTC. The encoded protein is CASSSQGSYEQYF.

The chain uses TRBV5-1 and TRBJ1-1; D unresolved. The germline V and J ends were trimmed by 2 bases and 8 bases, with 16 bases remaining between them. Germline values: CDR1 SGHRS, CDR2 YFSETQ. This CDR3 is 14 amino acids long. The DNA for the CDR3 is TGCGCCAGCAGCTTAACATCTGGACGCAGAGAAGCTTTCTTT. As protein: CASSLTSGRREAFF.

The chain joins TRBV4-2 to TRBJ2-5, with 8 bases lining up with TRBD2. The CDR3 totals 13 residues. Germline CDR1 is LGHNA and CDR2 is YNFKEQ. The trim removed 2 bases at V and 5 bases at J, leaving 1 base unmatched. The CDR3 DNA sequence: TGTGCCAGCAGCCAACGCGGGGGGGAGACCCAGTACTTC. Translating gives CASSQRGGETQYF.

The chain couples TRBV5-1 to TRBJ1-2; 7 bases agree with TRBD1. Unmatched junction bases numbered 9, after V lost 0 bases and J lost 1 base. The CDR3 contains 17 residues. Germline CDR1 reads SGHRS; CDR2 reads YFSETQ. The CDR3, as DNA: TGCGCCAGCAGCTTGGCCGACAGGGCGGCGGGTAACTATGGCTACACCTTC. Residues: CASSLADRAAGNYGYTF.

The chain uses TRBV6-5 and TRBJ2-2; D may be TRBD2 (5 bases). V lost 0 bases and J lost 7, with 12 bases in between. Germline loops: CDR1 MNHEY, CDR2 SVGAGI. CDR3 length equals 15 residues. The CDR3: CASSYSRVTDGELFF. CDR3 sequence (DNA): TGTGCCAGCAGTTACTCGAGGGTAACGGACGGGGAGCTGTTTTTT.

The gene calls are TRBV4-3 and TRBJ2-3; D is possibly TRBD2 (6 bases). There are 14 residues in the CDR3. The V gene's germline CDR1 is LGHNA and CDR2 YSLEER. Deletions cut 1 base from V and 5 bases from J, with 10 bases between. The CDR3 loop reads CASSQARGKDTQYF. The CDR3 region has the DNA TGCGCCAGCAGCCAAGCGCGGGGAAAAGATACGCAGTATTTT.

The chain has TRBV7-3 and TRBJ2-2; the D is unclear. This CDR3 contains 17 residues. Trimming left V 6 bases short and J 0 bases short, with 17 bases between. From germline, CDR1 is SGHTA and CDR2 FQGTGA. The CDR3 loop is CASRSLTGSANTGELFF. The CDR3 region has the DNA TGTGCCAGCAGGTCGCTTACGGGCAGCGCGAACACCGGGGAGCTGTTTTTT.

The table lists this clone with a count of one. The chain carries TRBV5-1 and TRBJ2-1, with D hard to call. In germline, CDR1 is SGHRS, CDR2 YFSETQ. This CDR3 has 15 amino acids. The V end lost 3 bases, the J end lost 5 bases, and 15 bases lay between the germline ends. The CDR3 region has the DNA TGCGCCAGCAGCTCCTCCCGGTTTGTCCACAATGAGCAGTTCTTC. Encoded protein: CASSSSRFVHNEQFF.

The chain employs TRBV5-1 and TRBJ1-1; no clear D. The V and J ends lost 2 bases and 5 bases respectively, with 10 bases between them. Germline values: CDR1 SGHRS, CDR2 YFSETQ. The CDR3 spans 13 residues. As DNA, the CDR3 is TGCGCCAGCAGCTTCCAACAGCAAACTGAAGCTTTCTTT. It encodes CASSFQQQTEAFF.

The chain uses TRBV11-3 and TRBJ1-4; 10 nucleotides align to TRBD1. Germline V lookup: CDR1 SGHNT, CDR2 YENEEA. V shed 5 bases and J 7 bases; nucleotides not matched to a gene: 7. The CDR3 length is 15 residues. In DNA form, the CDR3 reads TGTGCCAGCAGCAGACCGGGACAGGGGTCTGAAAAACTGTTTTTT. Translating it yields CASSRPGQGSEKLFF.

The chain has TRBV13 and TRBJ1-1; D gene unclear. Germline CDR1 and CDR2: PRHDT and FYEKMQ (reference sequence). Trimming cost V 8 bases and J 2 bases, with 12 bases left between them. The CDR3 totals 13 residues. The CDR3 loop reads CASRMSYNTEAFF. The DNA for the CDR3 is TGTGCCAGCCGGATGAGTTATAACACTGAAGCTTTCTTT.

CDR3 amino acids: CASSLAGTRDEKLFF. Here the CDR3 DNA reads TGTGCCAGCAGCTTAGCGGGGACGAGGGATGAAAAACTGTTTTTT. V usage is TRBV7-6 and J usage is TRBJ1-4, with D perhaps matching TRBD1 (5 bases). Germline values: CDR1 SGHVS, CDR2 FNYEAQ. Trimming cost V 0 bases and J 6 bases, with 11 bases left between them. The CDR3 has 15 residues. Together with reference TRBV7-6 and TRBJ1-4, the CDR3 gives the full variable domain: GAGVSQSPRYKVTKRGQDVALRCDPISGHVSLYWYRQALGQGPEFLTYFNYEAQQDKSGLPNDRFSAERPEGSISTLTIQRTEQRDSAMYRCASSLAGTRDEKLFFGSGTQLSVL.